The 30 T cell receptor beta chains listed next were all sequenced from one sample in a study of shared clonotypes between healthy human individuals. The naive CD8 subset, CD45RO-negative cells positively selected for CCR7, excluded terminally differentiated effector memory CD45RA+ cells. This table comes from immunoSEQ multiplex PCR, and its TCRdb copy is limited to in-frame clones, with some not included. The data contain about 2 million clones, roughly 94% of them singletons. Sequenced material: naive CD8+ T cells sorted from blood. Source of these receptors: a man between 18 and 35 years old in good health.

The rearrangement joins TRBV11-1 to TRBJ2-3; weak D call: TRBD1 (5 bases). Germline V lookup: CDR1 SGHAT, CDR2 FQDESV (reference sequence). Trimming left V 5 bases short and J 6 bases short, with 15 bases between. The CDR3 has 14 residues. The CDR3: CASSPWGNRDTQYF. In DNA, the CDR3 is TGTGCCAGCAGCCCCTGGGGCAATCGGGATACGCAGTATTTT.

This clone was detected only once. V gene TRBV6-5 combines with J gene TRBJ1-1; D unresolved. V lost 0 bases to trimming and J lost 2 bases, with 13 bases between them. Germline CDR1 is MNHEY and CDR2 is SVGAGI. The CDR3 spans 16 residues. CDR3 in amino acids: CASSYSSGEINTEAFF. In DNA form, the CDR3 reads TGTGCCAGCAGTTACTCCTCCGGGGAAATCAACACTGAAGCTTTCTTT.

The V gene is TRBV6-6, the J gene TRBJ1-1, with a possible D match to TRBD1 (5 bases). The germline V gene encodes CDR1 MNHNY and CDR2 SVGAGI (reference sequence). CDR3 length: 13 amino acids. With 11 bases removed from V and 8 bases from J, the gap between germline ends came to 21 bases. For the CDR3, the DNA is TGTGCCGGAGAAGGTGGGGTCGAGGGGGAAGCTTTCTTT. This codes for CAGEGGVEGEAFF.

The chain uses TRBV7-6 and TRBJ1-1, with D unresolved. The CDR3 is 16 amino acids. CDR1 SGHVS and CDR2 FNYEAQ come from the germline V gene. Trimming took off 1 base at V and 1 base at J, with 13 bases between the two ends. The CDR3 DNA is TGTGCCAGCAGCTTAGTCCTTGGCCGTGAGAACACTGAAGCTTTCTTT. Translating gives CASSLVLGRENTEAFF.

The chain employs TRBV5-6 and TRBJ2-3; unclear D gene. The CDR3 runs to 13 residues. Trimming took off 4 bases at V and 4 bases at J, with 10 bases between the two ends. Germline V gene sequence: CDR1 SGHDT, CDR2 YYEEEE. The CDR3 sequence is CASSLGQADTQYF. The CDR3 nucleotides are TGTGCCAGCAGCCTTGGCCAAGCAGATACGCAGTATTTT.

This chain uses TRBV4-1 with TRBJ2-2, with D tentatively TRBD1 (6 bases). V lost 1 base and J lost 3, with 12 bases in between. Germline-derived CDR1 and CDR2 are MGHRA and YSYEKL. The CDR3 consists of 16 residues. CDR3: CASSQGRGLDTGELFF. In DNA form, the CDR3 reads TGCGCCAGCAGCCAAGGCAGGGGTTTAGACACCGGGGAGCTGTTTTTT.

V gene TRBV18 combines with J gene TRBJ2-1; D perhaps matches TRBD2 (5 bases). Germline V CDR1 and CDR2: KGHSH, LQKENI. This CDR3 is built from 16 residues. Trimming left V 3 bases short and J 3 bases short, with 15 bases between. The CDR3 DNA reads TGTGCCAGCTCACCGACGACTAACCCCCTCTACAATGAGCAGTTCTTC. Protein product: CASSPTTNPLYNEQFF.

This chain links TRBV4-1 with TRBJ2-3; 14 bases fit TRBD2. Germline V gene data show CDR1 as MGHRA and CDR2 as YSYEKL. V dropped 4 bases and J dropped 4; count of bases not matched to a gene: 4. CDR3 length: 16 amino acids. In DNA form, the CDR3 reads TGCGCCAGCAGCCCCTGGACTAGCGGGGGGTCAGATACGCAGTATTTT. Translated: CASSPWTSGGSDTQYF.

V gene TRBV5-4 combines with J gene TRBJ1-1; D is undetermined. V gave up 3 bases and J gave up 0 bases, with 15 bases separating them. CDR1 SGHNT and CDR2 YYREEE come from the germline V gene (reference sequence). This CDR3 contains 16 residues. CDR3: CASSSPWAAMNTEAFF. CDR3 DNA sequence: TGTGCCAGCAGCTCCCCCTGGGCAGCCATGAACACTGAAGCTTTCTTT.

The V gene is TRBV27, the J gene TRBJ2-3, with D possibly being TRBD1 or TRBD2 (5 bases each). Trimming stripped 8 bases from V and 1 base from J, with 16 bases between. The germline gives CDR1 MNHEY, CDR2 SMNVEV (reference sequence). There are 15 residues in the CDR3. The CDR3 DNA reads TGTGCCAGCGGAATTGGGACCGACGGCACAGATACGCAGTATTTT. It codes for CASGIGTDGTDTQYF.

V gene TRBV30 combines with J gene TRBJ2-7, with 8 bases aligning to TRBD1. The CDR3 has 12 residues. The germline V gene has CDR1 GTSNPN and CDR2 SVGIG (reference sequence). With V trimmed by 5 bases and J by 7 bases, 7 bases remained unmatched. Here the CDR3 reads CAWSQGAREQYF. CDR3 DNA sequence: TGTGCCTGGTCCCAGGGGGCGCGGGAGCAGTACTTC.

In the case of this clone: The same CDR3 also results from other DNA sequences found in this sample. V is TRBV6-5 and J is TRBJ2-3; a weak D match, TRBD1 (6 bases). CDR1 and CDR2 (germline): MNHEY, SVGAGI. Trimming left V 1 base short and J 2 bases short, with 10 bases between. CDR3 length: 15 residues. The CDR3 DNA reads TGTGCCAGCAGTTACTTAAGGGGGTCCACAGATACGCAGTATTTT. Residues: CASSYLRGSTDTQYF.

V is TRBV6-1 and J is TRBJ2-7; TRBD1 is a possible D gene (6 bases). Between the trimmed V and J ends, which lost 2 bases and 0 bases, there was a span of 14 bases. CDR1 MNHNS and CDR2 SASEGT come from the germline V gene. This CDR3 region has 16 residues. The CDR3 reads CASSETGPRGSYEQYF. The CDR3 DNA follows: TGTGCCAGCAGTGAAACAGGGCCTCGGGGCTCCTACGAGCAGTACTTC.

The chain carries TRBV2 and TRBJ2-5, with 9 bases aligning to TRBD2. From germline, CDR1 is SNHLY and CDR2 FYNNEI. Unmatched junction bases numbered 8, after V lost 7 bases and J lost 8 bases. The CDR3 spans 13 residues. CDR3 in DNA: TGTGCCAGCATGGAGGTAGCGGGAGTCACCCAGTACTTC. Translating gives CASMEVAGVTQYF.

This clone showed up just once. This chain joins TRBV7-9 and TRBJ2-5, with D perhaps TRBD1 or TRBD2 (5 bases each). Germline CDR1 reads SEHNR; CDR2 reads FQNEAQ (reference sequence). CDR3 size: 15 residues. The germline V and J ends were trimmed by 5 bases and 3 bases, with 16 bases remaining between them. The DNA of the CDR3 is TGTGCCAGCAGCATCCAGGGTGGGGGAAAAGAGACCCAGTACTTC. Translation gives CASSIQGGGKETQYF.

The V and J genes are TRBV27 and TRBJ1-5; D gene unclear. Trimming took off 6 bases at V and 2 bases at J, with 17 bases between the two ends. The CDR3 totals 16 residues. The germline V gene has CDR1 MNHEY and CDR2 SMNVEV (reference sequence). DNA of the CDR3: TGTGCCAGCAGGCCGGAGAGCCTAGCTGGCAATCAGCCCCAGCATTTT. Translated: CASRPESLAGNQPQHF.

The chain links TRBV6-5 to TRBJ2-7; D not certain. With 0 bases removed from V and 1 base from J, the gap between germline ends came to 10 bases. The CDR3 loop spans 15 amino acids. The germline V gene has CDR1 MNHEY and CDR2 SVGAGI. CDR3 sequence: CASSYSVPSSYEQYF. The DNA for the CDR3 is TGTGCCAGCAGTTACTCGGTTCCTAGTTCCTACGAGCAGTACTTC.

Of note for this clone: Other DNA sequences in the same sample also yield this CDR3. The chain links TRBV9 to TRBJ1-4, with TRBD1 as a possible D gene (5 bases). CDR1 is SGDLS, CDR2 YYNGEE, per germline. Trimming took 7 bases from V and 2 from J, leaving 9 bases between them. This CDR3 has 13 amino acids. CDR3 sequence reads: CASSTATNEKLFF. The DNA of the CDR3 is TGTGCCAGCTCGACAGCGACTAATGAAAAACTGTTTTTT.

The rearrangement links TRBV15 to TRBJ1-1; D may be TRBD1 (5 bases). Per the germline V gene, CDR1 is LNHNV and CDR2 is YYDKDF (reference sequence). The V gene lost 0 bases and the J gene lost 5 bases, with 10 bases spanning the gap. The CDR3 has 14 residues. CDR3 in DNA: TGTGCCACCAGCAGAGATGACAGCCAAACTGAAGCTTTCTTT. Translating gives CATSRDDSQTEAFF.

This clone was seen once. The chain recombines TRBV10-3 with TRBJ1-6; 7 bases agree with TRBD1. V dropped 2 bases and J dropped 13; count of bases not matched to a gene: 11. This CDR3 contains 15 residues. From germline, CDR1 is ENHRY and CDR2 SYGVKD. The CDR3 sequence: CAISEAGGQMRPLHF. DNA for the CDR3: TGTGCCATCAGTGAGGCGGGGGGACAGATGAGGCCCCTCCACTTT.

On this clone itself: This specimen includes other DNA sequences encoding the same CDR3. The chain couples TRBV19 to TRBJ2-3; possibly TRBD1 for D (6 bases). The germline V gene encodes CDR1 LNHDA and CDR2 SQIVND (reference sequence). The V and J ends lost 3 bases and 1 base respectively, with 11 bases between them. The CDR3 is 15 amino acids. Written as DNA, the CDR3 is TGTGCCAGTAGTATCAGGGCAGGGGGCACAGATACGCAGTATTTT. This encodes CASSIRAGGTDTQYF.

The CDR3 protein is CSVEEGVGAGNYEQYF. DNA for the CDR3: TGCAGCGTTGAGGAAGGGGTGGGAGCGGGGAACTACGAGCAGTACTTC. The chain couples TRBV29-1 to TRBJ2-7; 7 nucleotides line up with TRBD2. CDR3 length equals 16 residues. Germline values: CDR1 SQVTM, CDR2 ANQGSEA. With V trimmed by 3 bases and J by 3 bases, 14 bases remained unmatched.

This chain links TRBV7-2 with TRBJ1-2, with TRBD1 as a possible D gene (5 bases). CDR1 and CDR2 (germline): SGHTA, FQGNSA. Deletions cut 2 bases from V and 4 bases from J, with 17 bases between. This CDR3 region has 16 residues. The CDR3 coding sequence is TGTGCCAGCAGCTTAAGTCCAGAAGGGGCGGTCTATGGCTACACCTTC. It yields the protein CASSLSPEGAVYGYTF.

A note on this clone: The sample carries other DNA sequences with the same CDR3. V usage is TRBV4-1 and J usage is TRBJ2-7; D not certain. The germline V and J ends were trimmed by 1 base and 3 bases, with 10 bases remaining between them. Germline loops: CDR1 MGHRA, CDR2 YSYEKL. The CDR3 consists of 14 residues. In DNA form, the CDR3 reads TGCGCCAGCAGCCAAGTTACCGGAATCTACGAGCAGTACTTC. As protein: CASSQVTGIYEQYF.

The rearrangement links TRBV14 to TRBJ2-7; weak D call: TRBD1 (6 bases). Trimming removed 4 bases from V and 1 base from J, with 14 bases in between. Per germline, CDR1 SGHDN and CDR2 FVKESK. The CDR3 runs to 15 residues. CDR3 sequence: CASSPGTRISYEQYF. In nucleotides, the CDR3 is TGTGCCAGCAGCCCCGGGACAAGGATTTCCTACGAGCAGTACTTC.

About this clone: The same CDR3 can be traced to other DNA sequences in this sample. This chain connects TRBV13 to TRBJ1-2; TRBD1 matches at 9 bases. Germline V gene sequence: CDR1 PRHDT, CDR2 FYEKMQ (reference sequence). V lost 5 bases to trimming and J lost 3 bases; unmatched junction nucleotides: 4. This CDR3 is 14 amino acids long. CDR3 protein: CASSLGQGDYGYTF. CDR3 in DNA: TGTGCCAGCAGCCTGGGACAGGGAGACTATGGCTACACCTTC. The full variable domain, completed using reference TRBV13 and TRBJ1-2, is AAGVIQSPRHLIKEKRETATLKCYPIPRHDTVYWYQQGPGQDPQFLISFYEKMQSDKGSIPDRFSAQQFSDYHSELNMSSLELGDSALYFCASSLGQGDYGYTFGSGTRLTVV.

This chain joins TRBV6-1 and TRBJ2-2; 8 bases are a match to TRBD2. The CDR3 is 16 residues long. The trim removed 4 bases at V and 6 bases at J, leaving 10 bases unmatched. CDR1 is MNHNS and CDR2 is SASEGT in the germline V gene. The CDR3 spells CASSGPGLGVAGELFF. The CDR3 coding sequence is TGTGCCAGCAGTGGGCCGGGACTAGGGGTAGCCGGGGAGCTGTTTTTT.

The chain carries TRBV14 and TRBJ1-6; TRBD1 matches 7 bases. The germline gives CDR1 SGHDN, CDR2 FVKESK. The CDR3 covers 16 residues. Trimming at V came to 3 bases and at J to 2 bases, leaving 4 bases not matched to a gene. This chain's CDR3 is CASSQRQGTYNSPLHF. CDR3 DNA sequence: TGTGCCAGCAGCCAGAGACAGGGCACCTATAATTCACCCCTCCACTTT.

This clone was found once. This sequence joins TRBV10-1 and TRBJ2-7; a possible D gene is TRBD1 (6 bases). This CDR3 is built from 14 residues. The V gene lost 3 bases and the J gene lost 4 bases, with 13 bases spanning the gap. Germline-derived CDR1 and CDR2 are WNHNN and SYGVQD (reference sequence). The CDR3: CASSDKTGRYEQYF. The CDR3 DNA reads TGCGCCAGCAGTGACAAGACAGGCCGTTACGAGCAGTACTTC.

This chain joins TRBV11-2 and TRBJ2-7; unclear D gene. Trimming left V 1 base short and J 3 bases short, with 10 bases between. Germline V gene sequence: CDR1 SGHAT, CDR2 FQNNGV. This CDR3 spans 14 amino acids. In DNA, the CDR3 is TGTGCCAGCAGCTTAGGCCAGGACCACTACGAGCAGTACTTC. Its protein is CASSLGQDHYEQYF.